Listed here is a single T cell receptor (beta chain). The data belong to a study of blood T cell repertoires in COVID-19. For the study at large: Samples came from the United States, Italy and Spain, spanning acute and convalescent COVID-19. T cells, B-cell-depleted T cells, or PBMCs supplied cDNA or gDNA.

Here immunoSEQ multiplex PCR was the method, and the copy in TCRdb shows in-frame clones only, minus some. This sample has roughly 120,000 clones, with 90% found just once. Enrolled during active infection, Seattle patients were then followed longitudinally. The CDR3 has 17 residues. CDR1 is SGHNT, CDR2 YENEEA, per germline. Germline trimming cut 1 base from V and 2 bases from J; bases unmatched to any gene: 5. The chain is built from TRBV11-3 and TRBJ2-4, with 10 bases fitting TRBD1. This TCR derives from a man between 60 and 75 years old with COVID-19, enrolled during active disease. Material: peripheral blood. The CDR3 nucleotides are TGTGCCAGCAGCTTAGGAGGACAGGGGGGGACCAAAAACATTCAGTACTTC. Translating it yields CASSLGGQGGTKNIQYF. The complete variable domain, with remaining parts taken from reference TRBV11-3 and TRBJ2-4, reads EAGVVQSPRYKIIEKKQPVAFWCNPISGHNTLYWYLQNLGQGPELLIRYENEEAVDDSQLPKDRFSAERLKGVDSTLKIQPAELGDSAVYLCASSLGGQGGTKNIQYFGAGTRLSVL.